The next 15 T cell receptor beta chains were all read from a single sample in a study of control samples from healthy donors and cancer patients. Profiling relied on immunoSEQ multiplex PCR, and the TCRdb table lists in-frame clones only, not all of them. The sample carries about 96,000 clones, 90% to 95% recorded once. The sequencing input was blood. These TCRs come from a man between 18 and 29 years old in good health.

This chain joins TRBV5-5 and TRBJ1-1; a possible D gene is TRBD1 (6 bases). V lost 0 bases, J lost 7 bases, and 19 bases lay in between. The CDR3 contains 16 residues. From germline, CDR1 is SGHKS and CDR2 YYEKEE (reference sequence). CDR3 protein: CASSLDGWAGASEAFF. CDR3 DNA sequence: TGTGCCAGCAGCTTGGATGGGTGGGCAGGGGCTAGTGAAGCTTTCTTT. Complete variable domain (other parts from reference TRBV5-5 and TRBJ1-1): DAGVTQSPTHLIKTRGQQVTLRCSPISGHKSVSWYQQVLGQGPQFIFQYYEKEERGRGNFPDRFSARQFPNYSSELNVNALLLGDSALYLCASSLDGWAGASEAFFGQGTRLTVV.

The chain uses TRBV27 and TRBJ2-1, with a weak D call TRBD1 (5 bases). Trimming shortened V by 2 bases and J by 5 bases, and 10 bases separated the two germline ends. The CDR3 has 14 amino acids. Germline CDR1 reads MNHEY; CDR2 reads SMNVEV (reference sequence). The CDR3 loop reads CASSLSDRHNEQFF. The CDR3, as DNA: TGTGCCAGCAGTTTAAGCGACAGACACAATGAGCAGTTCTTC.

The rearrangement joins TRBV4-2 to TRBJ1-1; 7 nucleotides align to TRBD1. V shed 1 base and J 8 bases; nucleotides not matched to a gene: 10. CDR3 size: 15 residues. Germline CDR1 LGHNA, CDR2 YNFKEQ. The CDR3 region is CASSQVAGTDREAFF. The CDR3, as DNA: TGTGCCAGCAGCCAAGTCGCCGGGACAGATAGGGAAGCTTTCTTT.

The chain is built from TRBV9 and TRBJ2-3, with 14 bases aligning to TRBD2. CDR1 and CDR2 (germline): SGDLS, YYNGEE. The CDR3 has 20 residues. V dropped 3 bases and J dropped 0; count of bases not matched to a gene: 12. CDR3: CASSARGGLAGALSTDTQYF. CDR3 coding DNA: TGTGCCAGCAGCGCAAGAGGGGGACTAGCGGGGGCCCTTAGCACAGATACGCAGTATTTT.

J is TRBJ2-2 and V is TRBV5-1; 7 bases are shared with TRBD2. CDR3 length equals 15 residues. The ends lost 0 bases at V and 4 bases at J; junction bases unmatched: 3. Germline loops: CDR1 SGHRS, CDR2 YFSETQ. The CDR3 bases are TGCGCCAGCAGCTTGGCACCGGGGGGCACCGGGGAGCTGTTTTTT. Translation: CASSLAPGGTGELFF.

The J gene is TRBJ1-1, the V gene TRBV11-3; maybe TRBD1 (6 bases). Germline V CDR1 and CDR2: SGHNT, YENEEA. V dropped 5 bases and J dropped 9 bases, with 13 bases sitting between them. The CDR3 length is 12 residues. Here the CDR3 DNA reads TGTGCCAGCAGCGGCCGGGACACAAAAGCTTTCTTT. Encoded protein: CASSGRDTKAFF.

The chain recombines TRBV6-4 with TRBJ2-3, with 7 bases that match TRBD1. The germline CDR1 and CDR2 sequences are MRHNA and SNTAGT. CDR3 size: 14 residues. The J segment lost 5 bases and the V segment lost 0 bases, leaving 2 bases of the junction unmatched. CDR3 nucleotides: TGTGCCAGCAGTGACTCAGGGGGCCAAGATACGCAGTATTTT. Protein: CASSDSGGQDTQYF.

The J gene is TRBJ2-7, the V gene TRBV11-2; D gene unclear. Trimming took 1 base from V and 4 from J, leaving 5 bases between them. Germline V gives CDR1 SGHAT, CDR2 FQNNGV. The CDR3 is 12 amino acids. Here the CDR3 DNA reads TGTGCCAGCAGCTTAGTAGAGTACGAGCAGTACTTC. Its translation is CASSLVEYEQYF.

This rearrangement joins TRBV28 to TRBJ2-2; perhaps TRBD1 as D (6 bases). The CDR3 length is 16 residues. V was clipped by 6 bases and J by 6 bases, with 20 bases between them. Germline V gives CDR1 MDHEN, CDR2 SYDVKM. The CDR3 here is CASSHEGTPPAGELFF. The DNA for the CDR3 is TGTGCCAGCAGCCACGAGGGGACACCACCCGCCGGGGAGCTGTTTTTT. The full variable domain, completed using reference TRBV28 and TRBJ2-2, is DVKVTQSSRYLVKRTGEKVFLECVQDMDHENMFWYRQDPGLGLRLIYFSYDVKMKEKGDIPEGYSVSREKKERFSLILESASTNQTSMYLCASSHEGTPPAGELFFGEGSRLTVL.

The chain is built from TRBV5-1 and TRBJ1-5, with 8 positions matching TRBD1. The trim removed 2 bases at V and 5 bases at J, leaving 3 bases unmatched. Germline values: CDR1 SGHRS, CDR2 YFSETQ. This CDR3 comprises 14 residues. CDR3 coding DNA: TGCGCCAGCAGCTTAGGACAGGGCCATCAGCCCCAGCATTTT. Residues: CASSLGQGHQPQHF.

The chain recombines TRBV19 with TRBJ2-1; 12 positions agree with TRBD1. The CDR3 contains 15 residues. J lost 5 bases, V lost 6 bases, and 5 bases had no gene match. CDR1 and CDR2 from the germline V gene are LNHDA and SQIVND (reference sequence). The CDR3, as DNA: TGTGCCAGTAGGCTCGGGACAGGGGGCAACAATGAGCAGTTCTTC. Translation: CASRLGTGGNNEQFF.

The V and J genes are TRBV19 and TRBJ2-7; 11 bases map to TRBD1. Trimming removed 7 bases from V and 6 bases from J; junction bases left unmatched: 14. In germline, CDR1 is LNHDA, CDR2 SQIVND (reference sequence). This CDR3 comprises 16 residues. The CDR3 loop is CASILGHGQGACEQYF. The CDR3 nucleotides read TGTGCCAGTATCTTGGGTCACGGACAGGGGGCTTGCGAGCAGTACTTC.

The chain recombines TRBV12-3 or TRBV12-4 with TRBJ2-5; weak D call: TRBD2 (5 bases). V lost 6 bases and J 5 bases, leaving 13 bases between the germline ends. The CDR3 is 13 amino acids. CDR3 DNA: TGTGCCAGCAGCTCCGGACTTAAGGAGACCCAGTACTTC. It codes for CASSSGLKETQYF.

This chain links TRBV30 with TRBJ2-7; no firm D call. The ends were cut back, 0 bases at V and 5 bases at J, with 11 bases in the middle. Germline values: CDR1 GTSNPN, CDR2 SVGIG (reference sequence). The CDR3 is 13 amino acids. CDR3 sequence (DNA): TGTGCCTGGAGTGTATCTGGGAACGACGAGCAGTACTTC. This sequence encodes CAWSVSGNDEQYF.

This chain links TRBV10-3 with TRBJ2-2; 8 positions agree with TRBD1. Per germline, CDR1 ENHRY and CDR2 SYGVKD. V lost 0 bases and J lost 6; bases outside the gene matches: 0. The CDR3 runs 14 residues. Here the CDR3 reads CAISESQGAGELFF. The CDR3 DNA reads TGTGCCATCAGTGAGTCACAGGGGGCCGGGGAGCTGTTTTTT.